What follows describes a single T cell receptor (beta chain). There is no known antigen for this receptor. Per-base quality was not reported, and no clone a single base away is much larger than it. The data were taken from a study of blood T cell repertoires in COVID-19 (TCRdb year 2020). For the study in its entirety: Collaborator samples came from the United States, Italy and Spain and covered acute and convalescent phases of COVID-19. The prospective study material was composed of cDNA or gDNA derived from T cells, B-cell-depleted T cells, or PBMCs. Subjects who had been exposed to COVID-19, were actively infected with it, or had recovered from it provided the deeply sampled blood TCRbeta repertoires that made up the dataset. The repertoires were released in a freely available public database intended as a resource for research on the immune response to SARS-CoV-2. The samples were drawn from two sources: the first 160 participants of the ongoing ImmuneRACE study, and over 950 subjects contributed by 6 global collaborators. Nearly every sample came with metadata listing a de-identified subject ID, COVID-19 status, age in years and sex. Where HLA class I and class II types were available, the types were taken from metadata supplied by the sample provider, not from assay-based typing.

In the prospective study, participants were roughly 18 to 100 years old, resided in about two dozen geographic areas of the United States, and were enrolled through a virtual design. In the prospective study, participants were assigned to cohorts based on the clinical history participants reported in a screening survey and a study questionnaire. ImmuneRACE Cohort 3 recovered participants were defined by two consecutive negative NP/OP PCR tests, healthcare professional clearance, or symptom resolution. In the prospective study, whole blood, serum and a nasopharyngeal or oropharyngeal swab were collected from each participant by mobile phlebotomists. Additional blood draws and questionnaires over an approximately 2-month period could optionally be provided by prospective study participants. Before DNA extraction, blood samples from the prospective study were shipped at room temperature or frozen.

Broad study findings and their caveats: How much clinical and demographic metadata was included differed by source and by participant, and the metadata was provided uncurated.

CDR1 is given as LGHDT and CDR2 as YNNKEL, both from the germline V gene (reference sequence). V loses 0 bases, J loses 7 bases, and the germline ends lie 15 bases apart. The CDR3, cysteine through phenylalanine, is 15 amino acids long. The kept DNA is CDR3 alone, 45 bases in frame from the first base. TCRbeta CDR3 regions were amplified from genomic DNA using the immunoSEQ Assay, a bias-controlled multiplex PCR. The source study handled its data this way. The number of nucleated cells in each sample was estimated from the amplification of reference gene primers within the assay. To quantify the absolute abundance of each unique TCRbeta CDR3 rearrangement, sequence reads were collapsed and filtered. For each sample, productive Simpson clonality was calculated by taking the square root of Simpson's diversity index across productive rearrangements. Not all clones reach the TCRdb copy of this immuneACCESS table, which keeps in-frame sequences only. Checked studies attribute under half of the gap to unresolved V genes and leave the rest unexplained. V, J and clone size derive from that table, while D and trimming were established from the DNA sequence. Across this sample there are approximately 130,000 clones, with less than 90% seen only once. The top ten clonotypes cover 15% to 20% of the sample.

Recombination linked TRBV3-1 (or the pseudogene TRBV3-2) to TRBJ1-2, with TRBD1 perhaps the D gene, on 5 matching bases. The sample comprised PBMCs or T cells enriched from blood (not recorded which). The TCR comes from a man in his thirties or forties who had recovered from COVID-19. Here is the DNA: TGTGCCAGCAGCCAAGATCTATCAGGGTATCCTGGCTACACCTTC. It translates to CASSQDLSGYPGYTF.